A single sample gave rise to the 19 T cell receptor beta chains below, sequenced in a study of T cell responses to AZD1222 COVID-19 vaccine. Here immunoSEQ multiplex PCR was the method, and the copy in TCRdb shows in-frame clones only, minus some. Among tens of thousands of clones listed, around three quarters were seen once. This sample comprised peripheral blood, obtained 28 days after the second AZD1222 dose. These receptors were taken from an adult who received the AZD1222 COVID-19 vaccine.

This clone turned up a few times. The chain uses TRBV9 and TRBJ2-2, with no clear D. CDR3 size: 15 residues. Looked up from germline, CDR1 is SGDLS and CDR2 is YYNGEE. V was shortened by 0 bases and J by 4 bases, with 10 bases between the two germline ends. CDR3: CASSVEGPLTGELFF. In DNA form, the CDR3 reads TGTGCCAGCAGCGTAGAAGGTCCACTCACCGGGGAGCTGTTTTTT.

The V gene is TRBV9, the J gene TRBJ2-3; D uncertain. Germline lookup yields CDR1 SGDLS and CDR2 YYNGEE. There are 15 residues in the CDR3. Trimming removed 4 bases at V and 2 bases at J, with 14 bases between. CDR3 DNA: TGTGCCAGCAGCCTTCGTAGTCCCCCCACAGATACGCAGTATTTT. This translates into CASSLRSPPTDTQYF.

This rearrangement joins TRBV7-2 to TRBJ1-2; possibly TRBD1 for D (5 bases). CDR3 size: 14 residues. From germline, CDR1 is SGHTA and CDR2 FQGNSA. V lost 6 bases and J 2 bases, leaving 13 bases between the germline ends. CDR3 nucleotides: TGTGCCAGCAGGTCTCCCAGGGAGAACTATGGCTACACCTTC. Its translation is CASRSPRENYGYTF.

This clone occurred many times. This sequence joins TRBV5-4 and TRBJ2-2, with D unclear. This CDR3 comprises 15 residues. Germline V gene lookup returns CDR1 SGHNT and CDR2 YYREEE (reference sequence). V lost 2 bases and J 0 bases, leaving 8 bases between the germline ends. The CDR3 loop is CASSFSPANTGELFF. The CDR3 DNA sequence: TGTGCCAGCAGCTTCAGCCCCGCGAACACCGGGGAGCTGTTTTTT.

The chain joins TRBV28 to TRBJ1-4; D gene ambiguous. V lost 7 bases, J lost 0 bases, and 12 bases lay in between. The CDR3 is 15 residues long. CDR1 and CDR2 from the germline V gene are MDHEN and SYDVKM. This chain's CDR3 is CASTSLMATNEKLFF. CDR3 sequence (DNA): TGTGCCAGCACCTCCCTTATGGCAACTAATGAAAAACTGTTTTTT.

This chain connects TRBV7-6 to TRBJ2-5; D possibly corresponds to TRBD2 (7 bases). CDR1 and CDR2 (germline): SGHVS, FNYEAQ. The CDR3 loop spans 15 amino acids. V was trimmed by 5 bases and J by 4 bases, leaving 17 bases between them. The CDR3 region has the DNA TGTGCCAGCAGCCCTACAGGGCCGGGGGGAGAGACCCAGTACTTC. Translating it yields CASSPTGPGGETQYF.

The genes are TRBV18 and TRBJ1-2, with D hard to call. CDR1 and CDR2 (germline): KGHSH, LQKENI. The CDR3 is 14 residues long. Trimming removed 0 bases from V and 2 bases from J, with 7 bases in between. CDR3 amino acids: CASSPPIPNYGYTF. The DNA for the CDR3 is TGTGCCAGCTCACCACCAATACCCAACTATGGCTACACCTTC.

This clone occurred once. The V gene is TRBV6-5, the J gene TRBJ2-7; the D call may be TRBD1 or TRBD2 (5 bases each). This CDR3 has 13 residues. The ends were cut back, 7 bases at V and 3 bases at J, with 13 bases in the middle. Per germline, CDR1 MNHEY and CDR2 SVGAGI. The CDR3 here is CASMRAGIYEQYF. The CDR3 DNA is TGTGCCAGCATGCGGGCAGGGATCTACGAGCAGTACTTC.

The gene calls are TRBV5-1 and TRBJ1-4; D is uncertain. Germline CDR1 SGHRS, CDR2 YFSETQ. CDR3 length: 15 amino acids. The V and J ends lost 6 bases and 5 bases respectively, with 17 bases between them. The CDR3 DNA reads as TGCGCCAGCAAGAAGGATGGGGAACGAAATGAAAAACTGTTTTTT. This translates into CASKKDGERNEKLFF. The full variable domain, completed using reference TRBV5-1 and TRBJ1-4, is KAGVTQTPRYLIKTRGQQVTLSCSPISGHRSVSWYQQTPGQGLQFLFEYFSETQRNKGNFPGRFSGRQFSNSRSEMNVSTLELGDSALYLCASKKDGERNEKLFFGSGTQLSVL.

V usage is TRBV7-8 and J usage is TRBJ1-4; D call uncertain. CDR3 length equals 17 residues. The germline gives CDR1 SGHVS, CDR2 FQNEAQ. V shed 4 bases and J shed 2 bases, with 17 bases lying between them. DNA of the CDR3: TGTGCCAGCAGCTCCCGTCCCATCTTTGGGACTAATGAAAAACTGTTTTTT. Amino acid sequence: CASSSRPIFGTNEKLFF.

This chain joins TRBV5-4 and TRBJ2-7; either TRBD1 or TRBD2 may supply D (5 bases each). CDR3 length: 14 amino acids. V lost 2 bases and J lost 3, with 12 bases in between. Germline values: CDR1 SGHNT, CDR2 YYREEE (reference sequence). CDR3 in amino acids: CASSFARDGYEQYF. The CDR3 nucleotides are TGTGCCAGCAGCTTTGCCCGGGACGGCTACGAGCAGTACTTC.

The chain joins TRBV19 to TRBJ2-1; TRBD2 aligns across 8 bases. The CDR3 covers 14 residues. After removal of 7 bases from V and 4 bases from J, the junction contained 6 bases not matched to a gene. The germline gives CDR1 LNHDA, CDR2 SQIVND (reference sequence). For the CDR3, the DNA is TGTGCCAGTACAATCGCTAGCGGGTACAATGAGCAGTTCTTC. Protein: CASTIASGYNEQFF.

This clone came up a few times. The chain employs TRBV11-2 and TRBJ2-7; no clear D. V lost 4 bases and J lost 0, with 10 bases in between. The germline gives CDR1 SGHAT, CDR2 FQNNGV. The CDR3 has 14 amino acids. CDR3 in DNA: TGTGCCAGCAGCTGGGGTACGAGCTCCTACGAGCAGTACTTC. Protein sequence: CASSWGTSSYEQYF.

The chain combines TRBV18 with TRBJ1-2; D is unclear. The V and J ends lost 4 bases and 4 bases respectively, with 13 bases between them. The CDR3 loop spans 14 amino acids. Germline V gives CDR1 KGHSH, CDR2 LQKENI. In DNA, the CDR3 is TGTGCCAGCTCACTACTCCCAAGGTCCTATGGCTACACCTTC. It yields the protein CASSLLPRSYGYTF.

CDR3 sequence (DNA): TGTGCCAGCAGCTTATTAGCGGGGGGTGGGAATGAGCAGTTCTTC. It translates to CASSLLAGGGNEQFF. This rearrangement joins TRBV11-2 to TRBJ2-1; the match to TRBD2 covers 10 bases. Germline values: CDR1 SGHAT, CDR2 FQNNGV. J lost 7 bases, V lost 2 bases, and 5 bases had no gene match. The CDR3 runs 15 residues. Together with reference TRBV11-2 and TRBJ2-1, the CDR3 gives the full variable domain: EAGVAQSPRYKIIEKRQSVAFWCNPISGHATLYWYQQILGQGPKLLIQFQNNGVVDDSQLPKDRFSAERLKGVDSTLKIQPAKLEDSAVYLCASSLLAGGGNEQFFGPGTRLTVL.

The chain links TRBV27 to TRBJ2-7, with a weak D call TRBD2 (6 bases). The CDR3 has 13 residues. V lost 3 bases, J lost 3 bases, and 9 bases lay in between. CDR1 and CDR2 (germline): MNHEY, SMNVEV (reference sequence). This CDR3 is CASSLTRFYEQYF. The CDR3 DNA reads TGTGCCAGCAGTTTGACTAGGTTCTACGAGCAGTACTTC.

V and J are TRBV7-6 and TRBJ2-3, with D possibly TRBD2 on 6 matching bases. The germline V gene has CDR1 SGHVS and CDR2 FNYEAQ. This CDR3 has 13 amino acids. V was clipped by 6 bases and J by 4 bases, with 11 bases between them. The CDR3 loop is CASSGGSADTQYF. The CDR3 DNA is TGTGCCAGCAGTGGGGGGAGCGCAGATACGCAGTATTTT. The full variable domain, with the rest looked up from reference TRBV7-6 and TRBJ2-3, is GAGVSQSPRYKVTKRGQDVALRCDPISGHVSLYWYRQALGQGPEFLTYFNYEAQQDKSGLPNDRFSAERPEGSISTLTIQRTEQRDSAMYRCASSGGSADTQYFGPGTRLTVL.

This sequence joins TRBV14 and TRBJ2-3; D gene ambiguous. Germline V gene data show CDR1 as SGHDN and CDR2 as FVKESK. The CDR3 runs 13 residues. V was pared by 6 bases and J by 6 bases, with 13 bases between. CDR3 in DNA: TGTGCCAGCAGGGTCTCTCTGGGGGATACGCAGTATTTT. It translates to CASRVSLGDTQYF.

There are a few counts of this clone. This sequence joins TRBV11-2 and TRBJ2-7, with D possibly TRBD1 on 6 matching bases. CDR1 and CDR2 (germline): SGHAT, FQNNGV. There are 14 residues in the CDR3. Trimming cost V 5 bases and J 0 bases, with 11 bases left between them. The CDR3 reads CASSAGQISYEQYF. The CDR3 region has the DNA TGTGCCAGCAGCGCAGGACAGATCTCCTACGAGCAGTACTTC.